The 20 T cell receptor beta chains below come from one sample, sequenced in a study of tumor-infiltrating lymphocytes in primary liver carcinoma. The roughly 18-34 mg bulk tissue piece was not sorted before simultaneous RNA and DNA extraction. From approximately 550 ng of total RNA, TCR beta-specific cDNA was reverse-transcribed using a constant-region primer. Nested multiplex PCR, run for three rounds with slightly modified ARM-PCR, yielded TCR beta libraries. The first two PCR rounds used TRBV1-TRBV30 primers with a Cbeta primer, 9 to 10 cycles each. In TCRdb, the multiplex PCR reads were re-called with MiXCR into one record per CDR3 protein. This table holds roughly 49,000 distinct CDR3 sequences, roughly 70% found once. The source material was liver tumor tissue from sampling region 5. Subset described: tumor region T5, tumor centre. The receptors originated from a man aged 35-49 years with primary liver carcinoma and hepatitis B virus infection.

J is TRBJ1-1 and V is TRBV28; TRBD1 is a possible D gene (5 bases). This CDR3 has 14 amino acids. Deletions cut 9 bases from V and 0 bases from J, with 14 bases between. Germline lookup yields CDR1 MDHEN and CDR2 SYDVKM. The CDR3 nucleotides read TGTGCCAGACACAGTCGGGGGTTGAACACTGAAGCTTTCTTT. Its translation: CARHSRGLNTEAFF. Drawing the rest from reference TRBV28 and TRBJ1-1, the complete variable domain is DVKVTQSSRYLVKRTGEKVFLECVQDMDHENMFWYRQDPGLGLRLIYFSYDVKMKEKGDIPEGYSVSREKKERFSLILESASTNQTSMYLCARHSRGLNTEAFFGQGTRLTVV.

This clonotype was observed many times. V is TRBV5-6 and J is TRBJ2-7; D remains ambiguous. This CDR3 spans 12 amino acids. Germline assignment: CDR1 SGHDT and CDR2 YYEEEE. Between the trimmed V and J ends, which lost 3 bases and 3 bases, there was a span of 7 bases. Here the CDR3 reads CASSSESYEQYF. DNA of the CDR3: TGTGCCAGCAGCTCGGAAAGCTACGAGCAGTACTTC.

About this clonotype itself: A read error may account for a junction end that differs from germline. V and J are TRBV4-1 and TRBJ2-1, with D uncertain. Germline V gives CDR1 MGHRA, CDR2 YSYEKL. The CDR3 totals 12 residues. The CDR3 is CASNQETNEQFF. The CDR3, as DNA: TGCGCCAGCAACCAAGAAACCAATGAGCAGTTCTTC.

A note on this clonotype: Since a much larger clone is just one base distant, this may be a read error. The V and J genes are TRBV24-1 and TRBJ1-5; a weak D match, TRBD1 (5 bases). Germline CDR1 is KGHDR and CDR2 is SFDVKD. V shed 3 bases and J shed 6 bases, with 20 bases lying between them. This CDR3 has 17 amino acids. CDR3 sequence (DNA): TGTGCCACCAGTGATGGCAACAAGGGACTTACCATTCAGCCCCAGCATTTT. Protein sequence: CATSDGNKGLTIQPQHF.

The table lists this clonotype with a count of one. At one of its ends the junction is not consistent with the germline gene, which may arise from a read error. The V gene is TRBV6-6, the J gene TRBJ1-6; 9 nucleotides match TRBD1. This CDR3 contains 15 residues. Germline loops: CDR1 MNHNY, CDR2 SVGAGI (reference sequence). This chain's CDR3 is CASSYSWTGDSPLHF. CDR3 bases: TGTGCCAGCAGCTACTCCTGGACAGGGGATTCACCCCTCCACTTT.

In its sample, this clonotype was seen many times. The chain is built from TRBV30 and TRBJ1-2; weak D call: TRBD1 (5 bases). This CDR3 is 13 amino acids long. The germline V gene encodes CDR1 GTSNPN and CDR2 SVGIG (reference sequence). V lost 0 bases and J 5 bases, leaving 10 bases between the germline ends. The CDR3 DNA reads TGTGCCTGGAGTGTTGGGGGACCTTATGGCTACACCTTC. It translates to CAWSVGGPYGYTF.

To note about this clonotype: An end of the junction differs from the germline gene, which may be a read error. The chain recombines TRBV10-3 with TRBJ1-6; no reliable D call. The CDR3 is 15 amino acids. Germline-derived CDR1 and CDR2 are ENHRY and SYGVKD. CDR3 in DNA: TGTGTCATCAGTGATGGAGGACCTGTGGGTTCACCCCTCCACTTT. It translates to CVISDGGPVGSPLHF.

Comment on this clonotype: At one of its ends the junction is not consistent with the germline gene, which may arise from a read error. The chain employs TRBV11-2 and TRBJ2-2, with TRBD1 as a possible D gene (5 bases). CDR1 and CDR2 (germline): SGHAT, FQNNGV. This CDR3 is built from 16 residues. This CDR3 is CVSSSRQTSNIGELFF. The CDR3 DNA follows: TGTGTCAGCAGCTCCAGACAGACTTCGAACATCGGGGAGCTGTTTTTT.

This rearrangement joins TRBV4-2 to TRBJ1-2; 7 bases match TRBD1. Germline V gene data show CDR1 as LGHNA and CDR2 as YNFKEQ. Trimming took 0 bases from V and 9 from J; bases not matched to a gene: 13. This CDR3 comprises 16 residues. CDR3 in amino acids: CASSQEGQGGNNCYTF. For the CDR3, the DNA is TGTGCCAGCAGCCAAGAAGGGCAGGGGGGCAACAATTGCTACACCTTC.

To note about this clonotype: Since the CDR3 does not end with the conserved phenylalanine or tryptophan, this likely comes from a read error. The rearrangement uses TRBV4-1 and TRBJ2-2; 9 bases are shared with TRBD2. This CDR3 has 15 residues. Looked up from germline, CDR1 is MGHRA and CDR2 is YSYEKL. In DNA, the CDR3 is TGCGTCAGCAGTCTAGCGGGAAATGTCACCGGGGAGCTGTTTGTT. As protein: CVSSLAGNVTGELFV.

This clonotype was observed many times. CDR3 nucleotide sequence: TGTGCCATCGGTCCAGGGGGCGATCGGAACACTGAAGCTTTCTTT. As protein: CAIGPGGDRNTEAFF. The V call is TRBV10-3, the J call TRBJ1-1; 8 nucleotides align to TRBD1. The CDR3 loop spans 15 amino acids. The V segment lost 8 bases and the J segment 1 base; nucleotides outside the gene matches: 9. CDR1 and CDR2 from the germline V gene are ENHRY and SYGVKD.

The chain couples TRBV2 to TRBJ1-1; tentative D call: TRBD1 (6 bases). Germline V gene lookup returns CDR1 SNHLY and CDR2 FYNNEI. V was trimmed by 6 bases and J by 5 bases, leaving 13 bases between them. This CDR3 spans 13 amino acids. CDR3 coding DNA: TGTGCCAGCAGAGGGCACAGGGTTACTGAAGCTTTCTTT. This gives the protein CASRGHRVTEAFF.

The rearrangement joins TRBV11-2 to TRBJ2-2; D is undetermined. CDR3 size: 14 residues. CDR1 and CDR2 (germline): SGHAT, FQNNGV. V shed 8 bases and J shed 8 bases, with 18 bases lying between them. The CDR3 sequence is CASGSFTCFGELFF. The DNA of the CDR3 is TGTGCCAGCGGCTCCTTTACTTGCTTTGGGGAGCTGTTTTTT.

Points on this clonotype: A much bigger clone sits one base away, suggesting this may be a read error. The chain couples TRBV19 to TRBJ2-2; the D gene is possibly TRBD2 (5 bases). This CDR3 is 14 amino acids long. CDR1 LNHDA and CDR2 SQIVND come from the germline V gene (reference sequence). The CDR3 loop is CASSPLPNTGELLF. The CDR3, as DNA: TGTGCCAGTAGTCCGTTACCGAACACCGGGGAGCTGCTTTTT.

As to this clonotype: At one end, the junction sequence differs from germline, possibly due to a read error. The rearrangement joins TRBV11-3 to TRBJ2-3; D not certain. Germline V gene sequence: CDR1 SGHNT, CDR2 YENEEA. This CDR3 spans 13 amino acids. The CDR3 sequence is CASSLDRMDMQYF. In nucleotides, the CDR3 is TGTGCCAGCAGCTTAGATCGTATGGATATGCAGTATTTT.

About this clonotype: Being one base from a much bigger clone, this may be a read error. The conserved phenylalanine or tryptophan is not found at the CDR3 terminus, so this likely reflects a read error. The DNA is omitted, as the CDR3 cannot be located on it reliably, and the CDR3 follows TCRdb's listing. V gene TRBV29-1 combines with J gene TRBJ2-1; TRBD2, the table's D call, lacks a check against the DNA. The germline CDR1 and CDR2 sequences are SQVTM and ANQGSEA. Both ends counted, the CDR3 spans 14 residues. CDR3 loop: CSVGEVPPYNEQSS.

As for this clonotype: Sequence at one end of the junction differs from germline and may be a read error. V and J are TRBV11-3 and TRBJ1-1; D is perhaps TRBD1 (5 bases). Germline V lookup: CDR1 SGHNT, CDR2 YENEEA. This CDR3 has 13 residues. The CDR3 loop reads CASSLAWGTGAFF. The DNA of the CDR3 is TGTGCCAGCAGTTTAGCATGGGGGACTGGAGCTTTCTTT.

To note about this clonotype: Relative to the germline gene, one junction end is altered; a read error may explain this. V is TRBV11-2 and J is TRBJ1-2; a possible D gene is TRBD1 (5 bases). The germline V gene encodes CDR1 SGHAT and CDR2 FQNNGV. The CDR3 totals 13 residues. Here the CDR3 DNA reads TGTGCCAGCAGTCTAAAGGGGAACTATGGCAACACCTTC. Amino acid sequence: CASSLKGNYGNTF.

The CDR3 loop is CASNGTSVDQETQYF. In DNA form, the CDR3 reads TGCGCCAGCAATGGTACTAGCGTTGACCAAGAGACCCAGTACTTC. The V gene is TRBV10-2, the J gene TRBJ2-5; TRBD2 matches at 7 bases. This CDR3 comprises 15 residues. Trimming cost V 7 bases and J 0 bases; bases outside gene matches: 8. Germline loops: CDR1 WSHSY, CDR2 SAAADI.

In the case of this clonotype: The CDR3 does not end in the conserved phenylalanine or tryptophan, so this is likely a read error. The rearrangement uses TRBV11-2 and TRBJ2-7; D not resolved. Germline CDR1 reads SGHAT; CDR2 reads FQNNGV. This CDR3 spans 14 amino acids. The CDR3 region has the DNA TGTGCCAACAGCTTAACTGACACTGCCTACAAGCAGTACTAC. It is translated as CANSLTDTAYKQYY.